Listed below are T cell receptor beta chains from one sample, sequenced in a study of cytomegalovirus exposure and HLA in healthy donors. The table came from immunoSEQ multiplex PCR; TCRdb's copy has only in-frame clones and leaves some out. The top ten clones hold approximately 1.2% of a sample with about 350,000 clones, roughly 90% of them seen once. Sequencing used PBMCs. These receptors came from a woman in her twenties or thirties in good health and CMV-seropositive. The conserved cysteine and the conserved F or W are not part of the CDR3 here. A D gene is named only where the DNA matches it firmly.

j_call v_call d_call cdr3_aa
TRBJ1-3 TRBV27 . ASSLKPSGNTIY
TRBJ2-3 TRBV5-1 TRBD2 ASSPHSGGSGGKTRDTQY
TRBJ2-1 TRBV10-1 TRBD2 ASTACGRHYEQF
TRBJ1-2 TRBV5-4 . ASSLAGPGRDYGYT
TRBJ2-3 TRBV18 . ASSPRRGTDTQY
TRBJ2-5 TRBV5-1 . ASSAVETQY
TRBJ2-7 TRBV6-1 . ASSEATSYEQY
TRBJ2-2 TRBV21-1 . ASSKVPIGAQSSANTGELF
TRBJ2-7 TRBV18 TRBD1 ASSPGGLAYEQY
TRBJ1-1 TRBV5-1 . ASSRDMMNTEAF
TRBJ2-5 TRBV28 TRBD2 ASRTGWLAGDVETQY
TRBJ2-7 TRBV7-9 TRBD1 ASSRTGYEQY
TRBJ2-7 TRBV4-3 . ASSQDRGLSYEQY
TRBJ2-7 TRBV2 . ASSFISGGYEQY
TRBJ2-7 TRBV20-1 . SAKWGQGQY
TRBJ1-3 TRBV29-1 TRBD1 SAGQGTSSGNTIY
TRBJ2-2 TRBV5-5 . ASSSGVTGELF
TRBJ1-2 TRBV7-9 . ASSLERPGE
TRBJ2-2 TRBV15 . ATSRERDTGELF
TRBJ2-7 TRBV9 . ASSVGGDPGSYEQY
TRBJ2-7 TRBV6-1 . ASSEGWDATYEQY
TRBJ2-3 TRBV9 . ASSVAQGTDTQY
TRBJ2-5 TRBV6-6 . ASSYPQAGGETQY
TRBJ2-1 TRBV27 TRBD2 ASSLLLAGECTEQF
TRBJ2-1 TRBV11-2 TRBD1 ASSGQGQVNEQF
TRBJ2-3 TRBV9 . ASSVAVTDTQY
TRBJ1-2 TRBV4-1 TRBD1 ASSHPTAQGANYGYT
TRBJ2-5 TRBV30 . AWRQGSGETQY